This T cell receptor (beta chain) was sequenced during a study of cytomegalovirus exposure and HLA in healthy donors (dated by TCRdb to the late 2010s). Some background on the complete study: According to an earlier analysis of a few hundred of the donors, about 170 million T cells yielded 90 million to 140 million unique TCR beta sequences and less than 300 Gb of sequence data. An early release that covered several hundred HLA-typed donors contained about 300 gigabases of sequencing data and 75 million to 100 million unique TCR sequences. The genetic ancestry cluster associated with self-reported Caucasian donors included over 65% of the approximately 410 genotyped donors. The aim of the study was to test whether cataloging public T cell receptors could identify signatures of past pathogen exposure. The study used immunosequencing to profile the T cell repertoires of approximately 630 subjects and linked those repertoires to cytomegalovirus serostatus. Besides the first cohort of roughly 660 subjects, a separate validation cohort made up of roughly 120 different subjects was used. To predict cytomegalovirus infection status, the study brought together high-throughput TCR immunosequencing, statistical association of individual TCRs with disease status, and machine learning. To study patterns of TCR occurrence, a later analysis re-analyzed previously published TCR beta repertoires from 550 to 800 donors and added high-resolution HLA genotyping. The later analysis used no new phenotypic data to find candidate immune exposures, relying instead on TCR beta sequences and their occurrence across donors. An earlier analysis of more than 450 of the donors used high-throughput TCR beta sequencing to judge whether each TCR beta V gene segment behaved as functional or pseudogenic. Donor age, sex, ethnicity and CMV serostatus were collected together with the repertoire data. Genome-wide SNP genotypes for about three fifths of the roughly 670 donors were used in a later genetic analysis, which treated that subset as a discovery cohort. Every discovery cohort repertoire had been produced on one sequencing platform. HLA typing covered class I and class II loci at four-digit resolution. The number of donors typed differed by locus, with roughly 629-640 for A, B, C, DRB1 and DQB1, more than 500 for DQA1, 600 to 610 for DPA1, and some 440 for DPB1. A few DR-DQ haplotypes were handled as single units for association and clustering because linkage in the cohort was strong. Among about 400 genotyped donors of the cohort, an average of around 240,000 unique TCR beta nucleotide sequences was sequenced per donor, of which roughly 18% were non-productive.

On this clone itself: There is no known antigen for this receptor. Nothing much larger sits one base from this clone, and base qualities are not available.

The germline V gene provides CDR1 MNHEY and CDR2 SVGAGI. The CDR3 spans 16 residues, from the cysteine through the phenylalanine. Of all the DNA, just the CDR3 is kept, 48 bases in frame from base 1. V sheds 4 bases and J sheds 0 bases, leaving 15 bases between their ends. Results the study describes overall, beyond this receptor: Immune exposure information for the cohort was limited to CMV serostatus. In both the original and validation cohorts, the classifier was reported to diagnose cytomegalovirus status with high specificity and sensitivity. A further reported finding was that TCR beta sequences accurately predicted the HLA-A and HLA-B alleles for most subjects in the first cohort. In a later analysis, about 16,000 TCR beta sequences were associated with specific HLA alleles at a false discovery rate of 0.05. In an earlier analysis of around 600 of the donors, most TCR beta V segments were observed in productive rearrangements about 90% or about 30% of the time, broadly matching IMGT annotations. Correlated functional status among segregating V segments might reflect linkage disequilibrium, but an unknown experimental factor could not be ruled out. A group of highly shared sequence variants was considered likely to be a technical artifact of the sequencing pipeline. A later analysis reported that several top co-occurrence clusters appeared linked to parvovirus B19, influenza, CMV and Epstein-Barr virus. A later analysis found that TCR association rates varied across HLA loci, with DRB1 alleles showing the most associated TCRs and HLA-C alleles the fewest. Because HLA typing was missing for some donors at each locus, association tests included only the typed subset. A total of roughly 160 TCR beta chains were listed by the study as associated with cytomegalovirus. In a later genetic analysis, fewer N-insertions in productive TCRs were reported among donors in an Asian-associated ancestry cluster than the roughly 670-donor mean. Assigning TCR associations to individual alleles was difficult when HLA alleles, especially DR and DQ, strongly co-occurred. Only TCR beta chains were sequenced in this cohort, and the absence of alpha or paired-chain data limited detectable features. Most CMV-associated TCR beta chains appeared to be HLA-restricted in a later analysis, and the HLA associations seemed to be driven largely by CMV exposure. The 87-base-pair reads could not distinguish some IMGT-functional V segments, including TRBV6-2 and TRBV6-3, so those segments were excluded. An association between a missense DCLRE1C variant and V-gene and J-gene trimming of TCR beta chains was found in a later genetic analysis and replicated in an independent cohort. In vitro tests confirmed that three of the cytomegalovirus-associated TCR beta chains recognize cytomegalovirus antigens. The authors suggested that the approach could potentially be generalized to other disease states and immunological phenotypes. The earlier analysis of a few hundred of the donors excluded roughly 17 rarely observed V segments, including chromosome 9 orphons, because counts were too low. A later analysis found that HLA-associated TCR beta chains were more clonally expanded and had lower generation probabilities than equally common non-associated chains. Roughly uniform sequencing depth across donors was assumed in presence/absence analyses, although this assumption may not hold. While some public TCRs were present in many individuals, most TCR sequences turned up only very rarely across donors.

The library was obtained by the immunoSEQ multiplex PCR assay. For the multiplex PCR, a mixture combining 60 forward primers for TCR Vbeta segments and 13 reverse primers for TCR Jbeta segments was used. The CDR3 region of rearranged TCR beta genes was amplified from genomic DNA with a multiplex PCR assay. On the Illumina HiSeq System, the amplified TCR beta libraries were sequenced as 87-base-pair reads. In the paper's pipeline: A later analysis tallied around 80 million unique TCR beta chains across the 666 repertoires, and around 9.9 million of those chains were shared by two or more donors. A nearest-neighbor algorithm error-corrected the raw reads and collapsed the reads into unique sequences, merging closely related sequences to remove PCR and sequencing errors. CDR3 sequences were aligned to IMGT reference sequences to assign V, D and J gene segments. For a sequence to be retained, at least a six-nucleotide match to both a V gene segment and a J gene segment was required. A rearrangement counted as productive if the CDR3 had no stop codons and remained in frame with V and J, and every other rearrangement counted as non-productive. Following IMGT convention, CDR3 was defined as the stretch from the second conserved V-encoded cysteine up to the conserved J-encoded phenylalanine. The earlier analysis of roughly 590 of the donors excluded any sequence lacking an unambiguous match to a single V gene segment. In an earlier analysis of 500 to 750 of the donors, V segments were called functional above 56.7% productive rearrangements and were called segregating when the between-donor standard deviation exceeded 5%. A statistical classification framework was developed to diagnose cytomegalovirus status using the catalog of TCR beta chain sequences. In a later analysis, TCR nucleotide sequences were compared against IMGT/GENE-DB human TR gene sequences so that V and J genes could be assigned. The TCRdist pipeline was used in a later analysis to assign CDR3 sequences and most-parsimonious VDJ recombination scenarios. In a later analysis, each TCR beta chain was defined by its CDR3 amino acid sequence together with its V-gene family, and reads without a unique V-gene family were excluded. In a later analysis, several hundred highly shared, low-generation-probability nucleotide sequences were removed to address suspected cross-contamination and a sequencing artifact. In a later analysis, a clonal expansion index was calculated for each public chain from normalized within-repertoire ranks of inferred template counts. In a later analysis, generation probabilities were computed with a VDJ recombination model fitted to out-of-frame rearrangements, and the resulting probabilities were checked against IGoR. In a later analysis, TCR-TCR, TCR-HLA and TCR-CMV co-occurrence was scored with hypergeometric tests, and a repertoire-size bias correction was applied to TCR pairs. A later analysis estimated false discovery rates by permuting HLA or CMV assignments 20 times. In a later analysis, co-occurring TCRs were grouped with DBSCAN, and TCRdist sequence similarity was added when clustering was performed within HLA-allele-positive subsets. For co-occurrence clustering, repertoires with fewer than 30,000 or more than 120,000 public chains were excluded, along with five repertoires with anomalous nucleotide sharing. TCRdb re-hosts the immuneACCESS table, in-frame sequences only. Its copies lack some clones; in the studies checked, an unresolved V gene accounts for under half of them, and the cause for the rest is not known. V and J calls and clone size are those listed in that table; D and trimming were worked out from the DNA. The sample table lists around 92,000 clones, 65% to 85% of them with a count of one. Over 12% of the sample comes from the top ten.

The cohort was made up of several hundred healthy bone marrow donors. Cohort members were all nominally healthy when sampled, although unrecorded immune exposures were likely present. The donor tested CMV seropositive, placing the donor among the 289 seropositive members of the cohort. A peripheral blood sample was provided by each donor, and peripheral blood mononuclear cells were used for TCR beta sequencing. Genomic DNA extraction from the blood cell samples was performed with the Qiagen DNeasy Blood Extraction Kit. The sample was PBMCs. This TCR was recovered from a woman in her seventies in good health and CMV-seropositive. The rearranged chain carries TRBV6-5 and TRBJ1-1, with TRBD1 tentatively as D gene (5 bases match). The nucleotide sequence reads as follows: TGTGCCAGCAGTTTTACAGGTGTGGGGATGAACACTGAAGCTTTCTTT. Its protein reads: CASSFTGVGMNTEAFF.